This T cell receptor (beta chain) was profiled in a study of cytomegalovirus exposure and HLA in healthy donors. Using immunoSEQ multiplex PCR, the repertoire was profiled, and TCRdb retains in-frame clones only, with some absent. The sample has 100,000 to 120,000 clones, nearly 97% seen once. The V gene's germline CDR1 is SGHKS and CDR2 YYEKEE (reference sequence). This CDR3 is built from 16 residues. The V end lost 4 bases, the J end lost 3 bases, and 20 bases lay between the germline ends. The source of this sequence is a woman under 30 in good health and CMV-seronegative. The gene calls are TRBV5-5 and TRBJ2-7, with D perhaps matching TRBD1 (5 bases). What was sequenced was PBMCs. The CDR3 DNA follows: TGTGCCAGCAGCCAGGGCGGTGGCTCCCCTCTCTACGAGCAGTACTTC. It translates to CASSQGGGSPLYEQYF.